The 12 T cell receptor beta chains below come from one sample, sequenced in a study of HIV-infected patients and healthy controls. Roughly three months, about 14 weeks, into antiretroviral therapy, follow-up blood was collected. Whole blood was used without fractionation, so all unsorted peripheral T cells were included. cDNA was made from about 500 ng RNA using alpha and beta constant primers. Each of the alpha and beta chains got its own library through chain-specific third strand synthesis with indices. TCRdb re-called the 5' RACE reads with MiXCR, one entry per CDR3 protein. The sample records some 4,800 distinct CDR3 sequences, around 5.2% being singletons. Sample: blood, taken during antiretroviral therapy. Receptors originate from an adult with HIV infection.

This clonotype was counted at least ten times. The chain is built from TRBV6-5 and TRBJ2-3; perhaps D is TRBD1 or TRBD2 (6 bases each). Trimming removed 2 bases at V and 6 bases at J, with 18 bases between. The CDR3 totals 16 residues. Per germline, CDR1 MNHEY and CDR2 SVGAGI. CDR3 in amino acids: CASSYAGRGAGDTQYF. CDR3 coding DNA: TGTGCCAGCAGTTACGCCGGTAGGGGGGCAGGGGATACGCAGTATTTT.

Relative to its sample, this clonotype is medium-sized. This sequence joins TRBV29-1 and TRBJ2-7, with TRBD1 as a possible D gene (7 bases). CDR1 is SQVTM, CDR2 ANQGSEA, per germline. This CDR3 region has 14 residues. V lost 7 bases and J 0 bases, leaving 16 bases between the germline ends. In nucleotides, the CDR3 is TGCAGCGGGAGGGACAGCTTTACCTCCTACGAGCAGTACTTC. Its protein is CSGRDSFTSYEQYF.

This clonotype was seen a handful of times. This rearrangement joins TRBV7-9 to TRBJ2-1; 14 positions agree with TRBD2. This CDR3 is 20 amino acids long. Trimming at V came to 5 bases and at J to 1 base, leaving 13 bases not matched to a gene. Germline V lookup: CDR1 SEHNR, CDR2 FQNEAQ (reference sequence). The CDR3 spells CASSPHTGTSGSRSYNEQFF. For the CDR3, the DNA is TGTGCCAGCAGCCCCCACACCGGGACTAGCGGGAGTAGGTCCTACAATGAGCAGTTCTTC.

In its sample, this clonotype ranks as medium-sized (0.01 to 0.1%). The chain uses TRBV5-6 and TRBJ2-7; 8 positions match TRBD1. Per the germline V gene, CDR1 is SGHDT and CDR2 is YYEEEE. V dropped 5 bases and J dropped 9; count of bases not matched to a gene: 7. This CDR3 spans 12 amino acids. CDR3 region: CASRTDRGSQYF. CDR3 in DNA: TGTGCCAGCAGAACCGACAGGGGTTCGCAGTACTTC.

This clonotype is medium-sized in the sample. J is TRBJ1-1 and V is TRBV11-2; no firm D call. Germline CDR1 SGHAT, CDR2 FQNNGV. V lost 6 bases and J 0 bases, leaving 5 bases between the germline ends. CDR3 size: 12 residues. In nucleotides, the CDR3 is TGTGCCAGCAGGATCTTGAACACTGAAGCTTTCTTT. Translating it yields CASRILNTEAFF.

This clonotype occurred a few times. The rearrangement uses TRBV24-1 and TRBJ2-1, with D perhaps being TRBD1 or TRBD2 (5 bases each). CDR3 length: 15 amino acids. Trimming cost V 8 bases and J 5 bases, with 18 bases left between them. Germline lookup yields CDR1 KGHDR and CDR2 SFDVKD. The CDR3 reads CATKGGGKQNNEQFF. The CDR3 region has the DNA TGTGCCACCAAAGGTGGGGGTAAACAGAACAATGAGCAGTTCTTC.

This clonotype is termed medium-sized. The chain links TRBV7-9 to TRBJ1-6; D is unclear. Germline V lookup: CDR1 SEHNR, CDR2 FQNEAQ (reference sequence). The CDR3 covers 13 residues. The V and J ends lost 2 bases and 10 bases respectively, with 9 bases between them. The CDR3 protein is CASSLRVYSPLHF. CDR3 nucleotides: TGTGCCAGCAGCTTAAGGGTATACTCACCCCTCCACTTT.

Within the sample, this clonotype is medium-sized (0.01 to 0.1%). This sequence joins TRBV12-3 or TRBV12-4 and TRBJ1-1, with 9 nucleotides matching TRBD1. The CDR3 sequence is 13 residues long. The ends lost 5 bases at V and 8 bases at J; junction bases unmatched: 6. CDR3 nucleotide sequence: TGTGCCAGCAGTATGGGGACAGGGTTGGAAGCTTTCTTT. Translated, it gives CASSMGTGLEAFF.

By its share, this clonotype is medium-sized (0.01 to 0.1%). V usage is TRBV7-3 and J usage is TRBJ2-2; D is uncertain. CDR1 and CDR2 (germline): SGHTA, FQGTGA. The ends were cut back, 2 bases at V and 6 bases at J, with 7 bases in the middle. CDR3 length: 13 amino acids. CDR3 DNA sequence: TGTGCCAGCAGCTTAGGGCTTCCCGGGGAGCTGTTTTTT. Protein product: CASSLGLPGELFF.

This clonotype ranks as medium-sized. The J gene is TRBJ1-6, the V gene TRBV7-3; 7 nucleotides line up with TRBD1. CDR3 length equals 13 residues. J lost 7 bases, V lost 5 bases, and 2 bases had no gene match. Germline CDR1 reads SGHTA; CDR2 reads FQGTGA. CDR3 region: CASSQTGNSPLHF. In DNA, the CDR3 is TGTGCCAGCAGCCAGACAGGGAATTCACCCCTCCACTTT. The full variable domain, rest sourced from reference TRBV7-3 and TRBJ1-6, is GAGVSQTPSNKVTEKGKYVELRCDPISGHTALYWYRQSLGQGPEFLIYFQGTGAADDSGLPNDRFFAVRPEGSVSTLKIQRTERGDSAVYLCASSQTGNSPLHFGNGTRLTVT.

By sample fraction, this clonotype is medium-sized. The chain combines TRBV7-6 with TRBJ1-1; D is possibly TRBD1 (5 bases). CDR1 is SGHVS, CDR2 FNYEAQ, per germline. The CDR3 contains 15 residues. The V end was cut by 5 bases, the J end by 3 bases, with 16 bases between. CDR3 in DNA: TGTGCCAGCAGCCAGATGGGGGGGGTGGACACTGAAGCTTTCTTT. Protein product: CASSQMGGVDTEAFF.

This clonotype was seen many times. V gene TRBV2 combines with J gene TRBJ2-3; the match to TRBD2 covers 10 bases. V shed 5 bases and J 7 bases; nucleotides not matched to a gene: 12. Looked up from germline, CDR1 is SNHLY and CDR2 is FYNNEI. The CDR3 has 16 amino acids. Here the CDR3 reads CASSYVSGGSQNTQYF. The DNA of the CDR3 is TGTGCCAGCAGTTACGTTAGCGGGGGGTCCCAAAATACGCAGTATTTT.